This T cell receptor (beta chain) was observed in a study of blood T cell repertoires in COVID-19. Study-wide context: Acute and convalescent COVID-19 samples came from the United States, Italy and Spain. Sample material is recorded as cDNA or gDNA derived from T cells, B-cell-depleted T cells, or PBMCs.

As originally analysed: Reference gene primer amplification yielded estimated nucleated cell counts. Here immunoSEQ multiplex PCR was the method, and the copy in TCRdb shows in-frame clones only, minus some. That table gives V, J and clone size, and the DNA gave D and trimming. The sample holds some 45,000 clones, around 85% seen once. The CDR3 is 14 residues long. Trimming removed 6 bases at V and 7 bases at J, with 16 bases between. Germline CDR1 is MNHEY and CDR2 is SVGAGI. This clone has a single count. This TCR was sampled from an elderly woman with acute or convalescent COVID-19. Sequencing was done on a sample of peripheral blood. The chain couples TRBV6-5 to TRBJ2-4; D perhaps matches TRBD2 (6 bases). The CDR3 region is CASSSGTEGNIQYF. The CDR3 DNA reads as TGTGCCAGCAGCTCCGGGACGGAGGGGAACATTCAGTACTTC.